The source of this TCR beta chain is a study of T cell responses to AZD1222 COVID-19 vaccine. Study-level points and caveats: Donors skewed white British and female; clonal diversity was possibly underestimated. Per reports, nearly half of all spike-specific TCRs target regions that are unmutated in variants. Only six people who got AZD1222 tested seropositive at baseline. With two AZD1222 doses given, Spike-specific TCR breadth and depth both rose.

Trimming removed 3 bases at V and 5 bases at J, with 10 bases between. The germline V gene encodes CDR1 KGHSH and CDR2 LQKENI. CDR3 length: 13 amino acids. Sequencing used immunoSEQ multiplex PCR; TCRdb keeps in-frame clones, though not all of them. The data show roughly 140,000 clones, approximately 89% seen once. About this clone itself: The antigen remains unidentified.

The chain has TRBV18 and TRBJ1-1, with D uncertain. The clonotype was recovered from an adult in good health. Sequencing was performed on peripheral blood, taken on day 0 of AZD1222 vaccination. CDR3 DNA: TGTGCCAGCTCACCGTCTTATCGAACTGAAGCTTTCTTT. Its protein is CASSPSYRTEAFF.